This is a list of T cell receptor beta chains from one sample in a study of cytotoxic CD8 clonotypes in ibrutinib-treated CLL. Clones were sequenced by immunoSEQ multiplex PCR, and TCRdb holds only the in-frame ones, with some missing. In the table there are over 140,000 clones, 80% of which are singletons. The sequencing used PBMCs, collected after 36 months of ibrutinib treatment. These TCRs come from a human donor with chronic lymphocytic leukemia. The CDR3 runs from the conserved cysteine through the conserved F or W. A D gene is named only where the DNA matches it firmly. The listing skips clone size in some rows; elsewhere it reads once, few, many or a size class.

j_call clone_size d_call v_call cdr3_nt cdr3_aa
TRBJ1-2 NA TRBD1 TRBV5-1 TGCGCCAGCAGCCCTAATTGGGAAGACAGGGGGCTCTATGGCTACACCTTC CASSPNWEDRGLYGYTF
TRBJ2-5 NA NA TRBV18 TGTGCCAGCTCACCGTCAGACCAAGAGACCCAGTACTTC CASSPSDQETQYF
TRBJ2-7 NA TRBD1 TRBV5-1 TGCGCCAGCAGCAAGGACAGGGGAGTTTACGAGCAGTACTTC CASSKDRGVYEQYF
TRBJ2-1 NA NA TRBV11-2 TGTGCCAGCAGCTTAGATTGGGAGCGGAGCGGGCAGTTCTTC CASSLDWERSGQFF
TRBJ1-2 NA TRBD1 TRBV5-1 TGCGCCAGCAGCTTGGGGGACAGGGCATATGGCTACACCTTC CASSLGDRAYGYTF
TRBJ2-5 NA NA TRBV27 TGTGCCAGCAGTTCCTTAGGAGCGGGCCAAGAGACCCAGTACTTC CASSSLGAGQETQYF
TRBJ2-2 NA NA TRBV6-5 TGTGCCAGCACCGCGTTTATCGCGAACACCGGGGAGCTGTTTTTT CASTAFIANTGELFF
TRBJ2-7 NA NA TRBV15 TGTGCCACCAGCAGATCTCGGGTCGAAGCCTACGAGCAGTACTTC CATSRSRVEAYEQYF
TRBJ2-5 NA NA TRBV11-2 TGTGCCAGCAGCTTATTGACAAACCAAGAGACCCAGTACTTC CASSLLTNQETQYF
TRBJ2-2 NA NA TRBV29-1 TGCAGCGTTGGGGTGGTGAACACCGGGGAGCTGTTTTTT CSVGVVNTGELFF
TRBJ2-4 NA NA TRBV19 TGTGCCAGTAGGCCGGGCCCCGCTAAAAACATTCAGTACTTC CASRPGPAKNIQYF
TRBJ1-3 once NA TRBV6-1 TGTGCCAGCAGTGACAATGGGGTAGCAGGAAACACCATATATTTT CASSDNGVAGNTIYF
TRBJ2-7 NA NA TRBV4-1 TGCGCCAGCAGCCAAGAATACCACGAGCAGTACTTC CASSQEYHEQYF
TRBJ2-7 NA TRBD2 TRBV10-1 TGCGCCAGCAGTGAGATAAGCGGGGGACCTTCCTACGAGCAGTACTTC CASSEISGGPSYEQYF
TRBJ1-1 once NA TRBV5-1 TGCGCCAGCAGCTTGGACAACCCGAACACTGAAGCTTTCTTT CASSLDNPNTEAFF
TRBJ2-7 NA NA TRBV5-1 TGCGCCAGCAGCTTGGATCCGTATGGGGAGCAGTACTTC CASSLDPYGEQYF
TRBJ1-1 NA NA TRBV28 TGTGCCAGCAGTCCACGGGGGTTTGGCGCTGAAGCTTTCTTT CASSPRGFGAEAFF
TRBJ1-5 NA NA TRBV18 TGTGCCAGCTCACCGGGCAGGGCCCATCAGCCCCAGCATTTT CASSPGRAHQPQHF
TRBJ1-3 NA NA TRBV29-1 TGCAGCGTTGAAGAGGGGAGCTTCTCTGGAAACACCATATATTTT CSVEEGSFSGNTIYF
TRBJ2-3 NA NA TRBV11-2 TGTGCCAGCAGCTTATTTCGTTTGGGCACAGATACGCAGTATTTT CASSLFRLGTDTQYF
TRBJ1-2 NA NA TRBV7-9 TGTGCCAGCGCGGGAGGTCTCTATGGCTACACCTTC CASAGGLYGYTF
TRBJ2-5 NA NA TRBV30 TGTGCCTGGAGTGTCGGAGGGACCCAAGAGACCCAGTACTTC CAWSVGGTQETQYF
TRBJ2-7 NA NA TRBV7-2 TGTGCCAGCAGCTTAATTAGCGGCACCTACGAGCAGTACTTC CASSLISGTYEQYF
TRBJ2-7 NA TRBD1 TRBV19 TGTGCCAGTAGTATACGGGACAGCACCTACGAGCAGTACTTC CASSIRDSTYEQYF
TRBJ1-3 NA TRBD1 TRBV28 TGTGCCAGCAGTTTCCGGGACAGGGAGGGAAACACCATATATTTT CASSFRDREGNTIYF
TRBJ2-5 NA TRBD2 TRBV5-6 TGTGCCAGCAGCTGGGCGGGGGGTGAGACCCAGTACTTC CASSWAGGETQYF
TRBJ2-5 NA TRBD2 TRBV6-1 TGTGCCAGCAGTACCCTCGGACTAGTACAAGAGACCCAGTACTTC CASSTLGLVQETQYF
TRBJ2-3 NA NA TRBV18 TGTGCCAGCTCACCACCAGCAGATACGCAGTATTTT CASSPPADTQYF
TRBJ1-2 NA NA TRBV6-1 TGTGCCAGCAGTGCATCCTGGGGCAGGTTTAATTCTAACTATGGCTACACCTTC CASSASWGRFNSNYGYTF
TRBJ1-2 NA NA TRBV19 TGTGCCAGTAGTATAGATAACAGCTATGGCTACACCTTC CASSIDNSYGYTF
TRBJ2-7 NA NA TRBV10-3 TGTGCCATCAGAAATGGGGGCGACGAGCAGTACTTC CAIRNGGDEQYF
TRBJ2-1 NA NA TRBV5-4 TGTGCCAGCAGCTTGGAGGGGTTGCGGGGGACATACAATGAGCAGTTCTTC CASSLEGLRGTYNEQFF
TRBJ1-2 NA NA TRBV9 TGTGCCAGCAGCGTAAAGGCAGTTCGCAGCTATGGCTACACCTTC CASSVKAVRSYGYTF
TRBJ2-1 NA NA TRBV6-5 TGTGCCAGCAGTCAAATAGGTGGTGAGCAGTTCTTC CASSQIGGEQFF
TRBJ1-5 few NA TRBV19 TGTGCCAGTAGTAAACGAACAGGATCTTCCAATCAGCCCCAGCATTTT CASSKRTGSSNQPQHF
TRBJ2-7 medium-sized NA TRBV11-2 TGTGCCAGCAGCTTAGGCCCAGGGGGGATACTCTACGAGCAGTACTTC CASSLGPGGILYEQYF
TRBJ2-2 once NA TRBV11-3 TGTGCCAGCAGCTTAGAAGGGTCGGGCGCGGAGCTGTTTTTT CASSLEGSGAELFF
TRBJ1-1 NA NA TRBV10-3 TGTGCTTCCGGAAGGATTTCGAACACTGAAGCTTTCTTT CASGRISNTEAFF
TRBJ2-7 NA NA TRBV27 TGTGCCAGCAGTTTAACAGGGAGGTTTTACTACGAGCAGTACTTC CASSLTGRFYYEQYF
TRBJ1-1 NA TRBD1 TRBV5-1 TGCGCCAGCAGCTCGGGACAGCTGGGAGCTTTCTTT CASSSGQLGAFF
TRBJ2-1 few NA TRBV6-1 TGTGCCAGCAGCGCATACAATGAGCAGTTCTTC CASSAYNEQFF
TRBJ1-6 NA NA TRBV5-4 TGTGCCAGCAGCTTGTGGGATCAAACAGGCCTCCACTTT CASSLWDQTGLHF
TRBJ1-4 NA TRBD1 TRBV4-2 TGTGCCAGCAAGGACAGGGGGCCGATTGAAAAACTGTTTTTT CASKDRGPIEKLFF
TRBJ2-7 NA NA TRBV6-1 TGTGCCAGCAGTGAAGGGGAGAGATACGAGCAGTACTTC CASSEGERYEQYF
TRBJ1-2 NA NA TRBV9 TGTGCCAGCAGCGCGGCGGGGCAGTTCTATGGCTACACCTTC CASSAAGQFYGYTF
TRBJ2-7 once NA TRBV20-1 TGCAGTGCTAGGGACAGCTACGAGCAGTACTTC CSARDSYEQYF
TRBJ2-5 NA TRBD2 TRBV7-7 TGTGCCAGCAGCGTAGGAAGAATAGCGGGAGCGGAGGAGACCCAGTACTTC CASSVGRIAGAEETQYF
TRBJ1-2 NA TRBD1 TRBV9 TGTGCCAGCAGCGTAGGGACAGGGTTTGGCTACACCTTC CASSVGTGFGYTF
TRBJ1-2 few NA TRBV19 TGTGCCAGTAGTACAGGCCCCTATGGCTACACCTTC CASSTGPYGYTF
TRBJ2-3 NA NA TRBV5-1 TGCGCCAGCACCTCCCTTGGGGATACGCAGTATTTT CASTSLGDTQYF
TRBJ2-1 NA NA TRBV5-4 TGTGCCAGCAGCTCCATCGACATTGGTGAGCAGTTCTTC CASSSIDIGEQFF
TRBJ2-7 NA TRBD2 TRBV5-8 TGTGCCAGCAGCCCGGGGGGGAGAAAGCAGTACTTC CASSPGGRKQYF
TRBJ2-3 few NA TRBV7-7 TGTGCCAGCAGCTTAGCGGGGGCAGATACGCAGTATTTT CASSLAGADTQYF
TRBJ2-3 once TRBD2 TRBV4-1 TGCGCCAGCAGCCAACGCCCCAAAGCGGGGGGCAGGGATACGCAGTATTTT CASSQRPKAGGRDTQYF
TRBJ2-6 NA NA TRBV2 TGTGCCAGCAGTTACAGGAGCTCTGGGGCCAACGTCCTGACTTTC CASSYRSSGANVLTF
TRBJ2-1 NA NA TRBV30 TGTGCCTGGAGTGTACCCGAGGGGGTTACCTACAATGAGCAGTTCTTC CAWSVPEGVTYNEQFF
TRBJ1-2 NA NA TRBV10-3 TGTGCCATCTCGAGGGGCAACTATGGCTACACCTTC CAISRGNYGYTF
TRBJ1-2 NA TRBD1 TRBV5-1 TGCGCCAGCAGCACGGGACAGGCGGAAGCAGGCTACACCTTC CASSTGQAEAGYTF
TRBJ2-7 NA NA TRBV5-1 TGCGCCAGCAGCTTGACCTCCTACGAGCAGTACTTC CASSLTSYEQYF